Detailed here is one T cell receptor beta chain. The antigen remains undetermined. A mixed TRB-A/B primer pool amplified rearranged TRB by multiplex touch-down PCR. TCRdb reanalysed the multiplex PCR reads using MiXCR and keeps one entry per CDR3 protein. The sample has 8,500 to 9,500 distinct CDR3 sequences; under 25% are singletons. Amplification of TCR beta used genomic DNA extracted from peripheral blood. The CDR3 covers 15 residues. The ends lost 2 bases at V and 6 bases at J; junction bases unmatched: 8. Germline V gene data show CDR1 as SGHAT and CDR2 as FQNNGV. These data come from a study of T cell repertoires in aging, cancer and after chemotherapy. Overall study: Pre- and post-chemotherapy samples were paired from chronic lymphocytic leukemia patients treated with fludarabine- or bendamustine-based regimens. Findings and limits, study-wide: The repertoire data cannot show anything about immunological memory following chemotherapy.

The specimen was blood. The source is a human donor with a blood cancer. The donor label of this sample is uncertain. This chain connects TRBV11-2 to TRBJ2-3; 7 nucleotides agree with TRBD2. The CDR3: CASSLPRLAVDTQYF. The CDR3 DNA follows: TGTGCCAGCAGCTTACCTCGACTAGCAGTCGATACGCAGTATTTT. Filled out from reference TRBV11-2 and TRBJ2-3, the complete variable domain reads EAGVAQSPRYKIIEKRQSVAFWCNPISGHATLYWYQQILGQGPKLLIQFQNNGVVDDSQLPKDRFSAERLKGVDSTLKIQPAKLEDSAVYLCASSLPRLAVDTQYFGPGTRLTVL.